This T cell receptor beta chain was sequenced for a study of cytomegalovirus exposure and HLA in healthy donors. Regarding the study as a whole: According to a later analysis, donors in an Asian-associated ancestry cluster reportedly had fewer N-insertions than the approximately 620-donor mean. Apparent HLA restriction characterized most CMV-associated TCR beta chains in a later analysis. Roughly uniform depth of sequencing across donors was assumed in presence/absence analyses.

In regard to this clone: Its matching antigen is unknown.

Trimming took 5 bases from V and 3 from J, leaving 10 bases between them. The CDR3 runs 13 residues. CDR1 and CDR2 from the germline V gene are SEHNR and FQNEAQ (reference sequence). The PCR used 60 Vbeta and 13 Jbeta primers. Some clones are missing from TCRdb's copy, which holds only in-frame ones; the method was immunoSEQ multiplex PCR. The data show some 150,000 clones, roughly four fifths seen once. Sequenced: PBMCs. The clonotype comes from a man aged 40-49 years in good health and CMV-seropositive. The chain links TRBV7-9 to TRBJ1-2; the D gene is possibly TRBD1 (5 bases). DNA of the CDR3: TGTGCCAGCAGCACATGGGGCGACTATGGCTACACCTTC. Translated, it gives CASSTWGDYGYTF.